This T cell receptor beta chain appears in the sequencing data of a study of shared clonotypes between healthy human individuals. TCRdb keeps only in-frame clones here, not all; method: immunoSEQ multiplex PCR. The sample consists of 2 million to 2.5 million clones, almost 96% of them appearing once. The CDR3 runs 14 residues. Germline V gene sequence: CDR1 MNHNS, CDR2 SASEGT. V dropped 6 bases and J dropped 2 bases, with 13 bases sitting between them. The sequence came from a man aged 18 to 30 in good health. The gene calls are TRBV6-1 and TRBJ1-2; D is uncertain. Specimen: naive CD4+ T cells sorted from blood. Subset described: CD45RA+ positively selected. The CDR3 DNA reads as TGTGCCAGCAGCCCGCTGACGGAGAACTATGGCTACACCTTC. Residues: CASSPLTENYGYTF.